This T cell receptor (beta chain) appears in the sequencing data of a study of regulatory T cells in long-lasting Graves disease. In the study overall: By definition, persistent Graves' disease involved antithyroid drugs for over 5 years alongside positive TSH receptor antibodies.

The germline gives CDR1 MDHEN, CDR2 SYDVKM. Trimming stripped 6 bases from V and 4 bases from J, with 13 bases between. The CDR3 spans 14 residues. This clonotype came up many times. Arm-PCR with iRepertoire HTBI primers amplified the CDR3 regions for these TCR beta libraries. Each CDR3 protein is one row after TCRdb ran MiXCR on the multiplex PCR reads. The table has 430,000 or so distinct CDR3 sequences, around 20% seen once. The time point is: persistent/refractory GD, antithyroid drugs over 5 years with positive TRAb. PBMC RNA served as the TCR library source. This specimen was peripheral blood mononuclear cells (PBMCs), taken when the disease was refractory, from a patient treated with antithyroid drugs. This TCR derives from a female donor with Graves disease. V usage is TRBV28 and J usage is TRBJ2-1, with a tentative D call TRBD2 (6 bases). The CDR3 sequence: CASRWDWGYNEQFF. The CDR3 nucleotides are TGTGCCAGCAGGTGGGACTGGGGTTACAATGAGCAGTTCTTC. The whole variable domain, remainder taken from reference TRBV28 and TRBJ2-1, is DVKVTQSSRYLVKRTGEKVFLECVQDMDHENMFWYRQDPGLGLRLIYFSYDVKMKEKGDIPEGYSVSREKKERFSLILESASTNQTSMYLCASRWDWGYNEQFFGPGTRLTVL.